This record concerns one T cell receptor (beta chain) sequence. Its antigen is currently not known. No base quality information exists; no much larger clone differs at one position. This specimen's time point label, per the study, means: resected brain tissue, or blood drawn just prior to surgery. The surgery cases with the highest brain T cell transcript signatures were chosen for TCR beta chain sequencing of brain tissue, and also of blood when blood was available. Before surgery, patients had received at least one anti-epileptic drug. TCR-sequenced patients were children with drug-resistant epilepsy due to tuberous sclerosis complex, focal cortical dysplasia, Rasmussen encephalitis or hemimegalencephaly. Blood was drawn right before the epilepsy surgery. The Monarch genomic DNA purification kit was used to extract bulk genomic DNA from unsorted brain tissue and from whole blood. These data originate in a study of brain T cells in children with intractable seizures (dated by TCRdb to the early 2020s). Background on the whole study: As a first screen for immune gene transcripts, resected brain tissue from approximately 54 pediatric epilepsy surgery cases was run on a NanoString immunology panel. Among the roughly twelve selected surgery cases, eight also had pre-surgery blood sequenced, leaving four with brain tissue only.

There are 14 amino acids in the CDR3, from cysteine to phenylalanine inclusive. Solely the CDR3 DNA is kept, with 42 bases framed from the first base. The germline V gene supplies CDR1 MDHEN and CDR2 SYDVKM. Trimming costs V 3 bases and J 4 bases, and their ends lie 9 bases apart. The immunoSEQ assay was applied to genomic DNA to generate the TCR beta chain sequences. The original methods were these. Any CDR3 sequence that did not begin with the conserved framework cysteine at position 104 was removed by hand. To get clonality, the normalized Shannon's Diversity Index was subtracted from one, giving values from 0 (maximal diversity) to 1 (oligoclonal). Chi-squared comparison-of-proportions tests were used to check whether the frequency of the same CDR3 differed between samples, for example brain versus blood. Public clonotypes were found by searching immuneACCESS, and the VDJdb browser was used to assess similarity to known antiviral clonotypes. Sourced from immuneACCESS, this table was stored by TCRdb with only in-frame sequences that have V and J called. A share of the clones is absent; for the studies checked, an unresolved V gene accounts for under half, and the remainder has no known explanation. V and J calls and clone size are given by that table; D and trimming were obtained from the DNA. This sample has just under 65,000 clones in its table, and approximately 95% of those were observed once. Jointly, the top ten make up approximately 0.38% of the sample.

Summary of the overall study and its limitations: Sequencing depth differed between pre- and post-surgery blood, so clones missing from the pre-surgery sample may reflect undersampling. Viral specificity was inferred only from CDR3 sequence similarity, and patients' HCMV serostatus was unknown.

Recombination linked TRBV28 to TRBJ1-4; possibly the D gene is TRBD1, per 5 matching bases. The sequences come from peripheral blood, collected at surgery. The sequence derives from a boy in the first two years of life with focal cortical dysplasia and intractable seizures. For the CDR3, the sequence is CASSFDSHNEKLFF. In nucleotides, the sequence is TGTGCCAGCAGTTTTGACAGCCATAATGAAAAACTGTTTTTT. With the rest looked up from the reference TRBV28 and TRBJ1-4 genes rather than sequenced, the full variable domain is DVKVTQSSRYLVKRTGEKVFLECVQDMDHENMFWYRQDPGLGLRLIYFSYDVKMKEKGDIPEGYSVSREKKERFSLILESASTNQTSMYLCASSFDSHNEKLFFGSGTQLSVL.